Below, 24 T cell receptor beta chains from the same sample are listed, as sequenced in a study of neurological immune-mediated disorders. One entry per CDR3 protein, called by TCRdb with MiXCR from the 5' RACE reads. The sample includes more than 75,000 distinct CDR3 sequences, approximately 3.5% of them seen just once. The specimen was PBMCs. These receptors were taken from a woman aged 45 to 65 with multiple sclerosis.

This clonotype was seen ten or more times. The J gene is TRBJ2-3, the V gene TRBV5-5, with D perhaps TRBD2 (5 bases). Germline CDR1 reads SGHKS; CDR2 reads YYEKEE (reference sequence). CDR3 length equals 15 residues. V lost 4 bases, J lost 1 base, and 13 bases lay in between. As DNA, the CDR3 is TGTGCCAGCAGCCCCGACGGGGAGCGCACAGATACGCAGTATTTT. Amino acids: CASSPDGERTDTQYF. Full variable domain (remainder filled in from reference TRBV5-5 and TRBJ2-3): DAGVTQSPTHLIKTRGQQVTLRCSPISGHKSVSWYQQVLGQGPQFIFQYYEKEERGRGNFPDRFSARQFPNYSSELNVNALLLGDSALYLCASSPDGERTDTQYFGPGTRLTVL.

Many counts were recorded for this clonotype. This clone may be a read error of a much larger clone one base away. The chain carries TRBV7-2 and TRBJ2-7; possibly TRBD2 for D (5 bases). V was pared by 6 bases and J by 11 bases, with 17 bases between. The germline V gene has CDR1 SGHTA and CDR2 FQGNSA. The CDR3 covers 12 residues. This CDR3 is CASREMDRGKYF. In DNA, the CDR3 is TGTGCCAGCAGGGAGATGGACCGAGGGAAGTACTTC.

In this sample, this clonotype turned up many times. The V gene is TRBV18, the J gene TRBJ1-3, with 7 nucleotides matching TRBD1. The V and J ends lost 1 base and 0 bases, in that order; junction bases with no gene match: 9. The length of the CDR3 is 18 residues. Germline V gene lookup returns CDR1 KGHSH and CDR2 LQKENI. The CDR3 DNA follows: TGTGCCAGCTCACCACGAATCGCAGGGGGAAACTCTGGAAACACCATATATTTT. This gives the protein CASSPRIAGGNSGNTIYF.

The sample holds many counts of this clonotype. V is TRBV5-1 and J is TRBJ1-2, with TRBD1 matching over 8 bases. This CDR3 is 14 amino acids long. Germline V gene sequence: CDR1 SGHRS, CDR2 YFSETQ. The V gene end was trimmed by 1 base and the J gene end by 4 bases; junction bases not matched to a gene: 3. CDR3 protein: CASSLTTGGYGYTF. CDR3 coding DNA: TGCGCCAGCAGCTTGACCACAGGGGGCTATGGCTACACCTTC. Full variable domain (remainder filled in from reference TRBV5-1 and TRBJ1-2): KAGVTQTPRYLIKTRGQQVTLSCSPISGHRSVSWYQQTPGQGLQFLFEYFSETQRNKGNFPGRFSGRQFSNSRSEMNVSTLELGDSALYLCASSLTTGGYGYTFGSGTRLTVV.

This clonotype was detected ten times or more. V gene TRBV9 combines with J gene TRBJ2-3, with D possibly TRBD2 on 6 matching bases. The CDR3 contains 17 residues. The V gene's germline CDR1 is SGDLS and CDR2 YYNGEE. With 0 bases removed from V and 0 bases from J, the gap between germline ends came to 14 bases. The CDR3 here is CASSVGGVTFSTDTQYF. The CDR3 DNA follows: TGTGCCAGCAGCGTAGGGGGGGTAACTTTTAGCACAGATACGCAGTATTTT.

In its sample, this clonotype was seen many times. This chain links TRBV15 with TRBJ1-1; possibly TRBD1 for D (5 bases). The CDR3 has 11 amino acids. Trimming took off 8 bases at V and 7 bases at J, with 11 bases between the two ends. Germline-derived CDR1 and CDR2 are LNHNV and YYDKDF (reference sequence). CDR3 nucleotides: TGTGCCACCGGGGGGTTGAGTGAAGCTTTCTTT. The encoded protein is CATGGLSEAFF.

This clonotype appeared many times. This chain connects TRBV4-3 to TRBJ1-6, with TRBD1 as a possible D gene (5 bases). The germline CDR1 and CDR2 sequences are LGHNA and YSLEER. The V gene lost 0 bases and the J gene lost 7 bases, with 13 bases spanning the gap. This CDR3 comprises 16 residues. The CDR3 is CASSQDYWDGNSPLHF. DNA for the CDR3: TGCGCCAGCAGCCAAGATTACTGGGACGGGAATTCACCCCTCCACTTT.

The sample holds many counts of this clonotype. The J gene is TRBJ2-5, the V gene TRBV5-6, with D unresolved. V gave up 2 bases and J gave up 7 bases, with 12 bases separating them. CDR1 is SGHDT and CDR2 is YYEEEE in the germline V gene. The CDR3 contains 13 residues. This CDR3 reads CASSFPQSGTQYF. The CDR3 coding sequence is TGTGCCAGCAGCTTTCCCCAGTCCGGGACCCAGTACTTC.

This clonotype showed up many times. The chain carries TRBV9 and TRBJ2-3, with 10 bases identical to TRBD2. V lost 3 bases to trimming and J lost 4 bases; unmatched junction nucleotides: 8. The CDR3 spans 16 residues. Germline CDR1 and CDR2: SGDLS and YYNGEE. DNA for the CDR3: TGTGCCAGCAGCGGGTCAACCAGCGGGGGGGCAGATACGCAGTATTTT. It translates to CASSGSTSGGADTQYF.

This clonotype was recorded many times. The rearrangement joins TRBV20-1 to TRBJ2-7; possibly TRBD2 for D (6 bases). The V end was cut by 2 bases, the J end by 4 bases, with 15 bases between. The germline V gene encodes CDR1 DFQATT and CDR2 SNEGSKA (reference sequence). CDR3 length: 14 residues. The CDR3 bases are TGCAGTGCTAGAACAGTGAAGGGGAGGTACGAGCAGTACTTC. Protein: CSARTVKGRYEQYF.

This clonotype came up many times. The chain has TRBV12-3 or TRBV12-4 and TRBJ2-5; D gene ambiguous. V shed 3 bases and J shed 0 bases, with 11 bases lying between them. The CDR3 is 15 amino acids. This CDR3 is CASSLASGYQETQYF. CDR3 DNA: TGTGCCAGCAGTTTGGCTTCCGGATACCAAGAGACCCAGTACTTC.

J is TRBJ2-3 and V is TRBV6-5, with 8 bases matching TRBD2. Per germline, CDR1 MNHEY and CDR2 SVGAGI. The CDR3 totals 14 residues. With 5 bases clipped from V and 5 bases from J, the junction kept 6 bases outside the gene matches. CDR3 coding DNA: TGTGCCAGCAGTCGGGGGGGCCGAGTAGATACGCAGTATTTT. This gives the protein CASSRGGRVDTQYF.

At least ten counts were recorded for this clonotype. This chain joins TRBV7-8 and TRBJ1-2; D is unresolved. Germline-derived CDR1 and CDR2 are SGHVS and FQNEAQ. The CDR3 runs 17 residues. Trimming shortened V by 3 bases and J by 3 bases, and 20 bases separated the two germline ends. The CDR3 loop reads CASSLAPRPSPHYGYTF. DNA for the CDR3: TGTGCCAGCAGCTTGGCCCCCCGGCCATCCCCCCACTATGGCTACACCTTC. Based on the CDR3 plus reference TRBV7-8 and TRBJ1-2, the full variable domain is GAGVSQSPRYKVAKRGQDVALRCDPISGHVSLFWYQQALGQGPEFLTYFQNEAQLDKSGLPSDRFFAERPEGSVSTLKIQRTQQEDSAVYLCASSLAPRPSPHYGYTFGSGTRLTVV.

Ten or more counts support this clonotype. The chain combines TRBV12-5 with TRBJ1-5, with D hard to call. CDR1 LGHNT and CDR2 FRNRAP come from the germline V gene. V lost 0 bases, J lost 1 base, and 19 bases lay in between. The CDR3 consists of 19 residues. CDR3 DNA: TGTGCTAGTGGTTTGGTAAGGTCGCTCCCCCAGGCGAGCAATCAGCCCCAGCATTTT. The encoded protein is CASGLVRSLPQASNQPQHF.

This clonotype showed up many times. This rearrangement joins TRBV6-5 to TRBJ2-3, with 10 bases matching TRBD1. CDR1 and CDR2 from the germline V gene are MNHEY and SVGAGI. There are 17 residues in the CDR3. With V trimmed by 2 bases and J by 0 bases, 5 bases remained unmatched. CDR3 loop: CASSYVGTGDSTDTQYF. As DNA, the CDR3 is TGTGCCAGCAGTTACGTCGGGACAGGGGATAGCACAGATACGCAGTATTTT.

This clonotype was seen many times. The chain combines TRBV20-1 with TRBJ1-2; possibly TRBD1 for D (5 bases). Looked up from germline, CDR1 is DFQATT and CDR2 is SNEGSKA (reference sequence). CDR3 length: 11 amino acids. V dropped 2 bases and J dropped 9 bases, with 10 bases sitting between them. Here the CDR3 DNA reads TGCAGTGCTAGATCTCAGGGTAGCTACACCTTC. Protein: CSARSQGSYTF.

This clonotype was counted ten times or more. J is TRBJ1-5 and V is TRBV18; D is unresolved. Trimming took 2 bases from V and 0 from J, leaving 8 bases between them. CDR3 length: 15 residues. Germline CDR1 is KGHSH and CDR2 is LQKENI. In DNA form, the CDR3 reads TGTGCCAGCTCACCAAGGGCGGATAGCAATCAGCCCCAGCATTTT. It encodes CASSPRADSNQPQHF.

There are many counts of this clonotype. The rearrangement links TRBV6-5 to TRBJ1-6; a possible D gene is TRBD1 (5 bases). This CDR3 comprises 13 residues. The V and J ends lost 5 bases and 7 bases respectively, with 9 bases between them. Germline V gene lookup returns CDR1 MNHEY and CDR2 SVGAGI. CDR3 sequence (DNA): TGTGCCAGCAGTGGACATAAGAATTCACCCCTCCACTTT. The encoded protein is CASSGHKNSPLHF.

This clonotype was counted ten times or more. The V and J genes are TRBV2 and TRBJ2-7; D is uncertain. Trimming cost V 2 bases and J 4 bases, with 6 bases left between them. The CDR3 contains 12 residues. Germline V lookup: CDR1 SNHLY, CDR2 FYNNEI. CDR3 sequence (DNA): TGTGCCAGCAGTGAACACGCATACGAGCAGTACTTC. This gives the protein CASSEHAYEQYF. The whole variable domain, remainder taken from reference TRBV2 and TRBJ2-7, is EPEVTQTPSHQVTQMGQEVILRCVPISNHLYFYWYRQILGQKVEFLVSFYNNEISEKSEIFDDQFSVERPDGSNFTLKIRSTKLEDSAMYFCASSEHAYEQYFGPGTRLTVT.

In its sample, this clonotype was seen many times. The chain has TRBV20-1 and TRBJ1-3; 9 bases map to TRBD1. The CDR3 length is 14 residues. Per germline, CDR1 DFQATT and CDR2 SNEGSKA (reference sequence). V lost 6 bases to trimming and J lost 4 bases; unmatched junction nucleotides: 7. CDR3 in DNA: TGCAGTGCCTCGGACAGGGGAACAGGAAACACCATATATTTT. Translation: CSASDRGTGNTIYF.

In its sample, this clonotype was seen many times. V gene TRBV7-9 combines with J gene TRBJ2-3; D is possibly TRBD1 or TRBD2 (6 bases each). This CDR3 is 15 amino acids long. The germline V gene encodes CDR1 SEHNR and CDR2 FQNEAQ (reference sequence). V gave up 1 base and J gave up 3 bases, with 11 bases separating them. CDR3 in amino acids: CASSLGGARTDTQYF. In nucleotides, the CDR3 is TGTGCCAGCAGCTTAGGGGGGGCGAGGACAGATACGCAGTATTTT.

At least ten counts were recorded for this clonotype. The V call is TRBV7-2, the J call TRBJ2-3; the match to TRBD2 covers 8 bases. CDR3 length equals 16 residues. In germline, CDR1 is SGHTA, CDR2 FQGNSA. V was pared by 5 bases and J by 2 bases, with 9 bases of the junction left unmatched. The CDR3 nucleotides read TGTGCCAGCAGCCATCTTACTAGCGGAATCACAGATACGCAGTATTTT. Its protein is CASSHLTSGITDTQYF.

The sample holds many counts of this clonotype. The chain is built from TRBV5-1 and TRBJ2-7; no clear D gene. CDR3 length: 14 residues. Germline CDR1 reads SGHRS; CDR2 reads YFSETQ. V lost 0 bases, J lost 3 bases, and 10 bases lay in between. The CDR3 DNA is TGCGCCAGCAGCTTGGTGGTTGACGACTACGAGCAGTACTTC. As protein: CASSLVVDDYEQYF.

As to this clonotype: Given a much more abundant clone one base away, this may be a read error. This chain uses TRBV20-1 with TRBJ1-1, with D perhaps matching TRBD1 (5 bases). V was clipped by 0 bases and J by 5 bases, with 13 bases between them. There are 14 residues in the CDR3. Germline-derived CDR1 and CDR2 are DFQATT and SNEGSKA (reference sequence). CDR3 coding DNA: TGCAGTGCTAGAGATCAGGGCAAAGGGACTGAAGCTTTCTTT. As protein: CSARDQGKGTEAFF.